The clone carrying this T cell receptor beta chain turned up a few times. The antigen is not known. The trim removed 3 bases at V and 2 bases at J, leaving 4 bases unmatched. The CDR3 extends over 16 amino acids. Germline V gene data show CDR1 as LGHNA and CDR2 as YNFKEQ. Quantitative 5'-RACE was performed with molecular barcodes, and it yielded the TCR beta libraries. TCRdb re-called the 5' RACE reads through MiXCR, storing one row per CDR3 protein. Of over 600,000 distinct CDR3 sequences listed, 15% to 20% are singletons. This sample was included in a study of CD8 T cells in ankylosing spondylitis. Study-level findings and limits: Reports of some motif variants in reactive arthritis synovial fluid and blood predate this one. Clones that were linked to disease were CD8+ and were relatively rare in peripheral blood. Disease-linked clones reportedly showed significant enrichment in matched ankylosing spondylitis synovial fluid. Seven to nine highly homologous variants made up a TCR beta motif that seemed to typify ankylosing spondylitis blood.

The specimen was blood, either unsorted or a sorted T cell fraction (not recorded which). The chain has TRBV4-2 and TRBJ2-3; 11 positions match TRBD2. The clonotype was recovered from a male donor with ankylosing spondylitis. The CDR3: CASSQSSGGVTDTQYF. CDR3 bases: TGTGCCAGCAGCCAGAGTAGCGGGGGGGTCACAGATACGCAGTATTTT.